Detailed here is one TCR beta chain. The target antigen is unknown. This record comes from a study of molecular identifiers for immune sequencing clone quantification. TCRdb re-analysed the PCR reads in MiXCR, keeping a single row per CDR3 protein. The top ten hold around 0.8% of the sample, which has 490,000 or so distinct CDR3 sequences, roughly 26% seen once. Whole-study results and caveats: Over 97% of effector molecules, but under 1% in naive cells, were held by clones with more than 20 RNA copies.

CDR1 is MNHEY and CDR2 is SMNVEV in the germline V gene (reference sequence). This CDR3 has 19 residues. Germline trimming cut 6 bases from V and 0 bases from J; bases unmatched to any gene: 12. The gene calls are TRBV27 and TRBJ2-1; 12 nucleotides agree with TRBD2. This TCR was recovered from a human donor in good health. Some libraries in this study had Jurkat cell RNA spiked in. The sequenced sample was naive CD8+ T cells from blood, with Jurkat cell RNA spiked in. Subset defined: FACS-sorted CD8+CD4-CCR7+CD45RA+ naive T cells. The chain's CDR3 is CASRTQGLAGSSSYNEQFF. The DNA of the CDR3 is TGTGCCAGCAGGACACAGGGACTAGCGGGCTCGAGCTCCTACAATGAGCAGTTCTTC.